Listed below are T cell receptor beta chains from one sample, sequenced in a study of blood T cell repertoires in COVID-19. The data were produced by immunoSEQ multiplex PCR, yet TCRdb's version contains in-frame clones alone and is incomplete. The sample has more than 200,000 clones; around 80% are singletons. Sequences were obtained from peripheral blood. The origin of the receptors is an elderly woman with COVID-19, enrolled during active disease. Both conserved end residues are part of each CDR3. A D gene is named only where the DNA matches it firmly. Clone sizes are given selectively: once, few, many, or a class where the clone is expanded.

>TRBJ2-3|-|TRBV11-2|TRBD2
CASSPTSGGAGDTQYF
TGTGCCAGCAGCCCGACTAGCGGGGGGGCCGGTGATACGCAGTATTTT
>TRBJ1-1|-|TRBV5-4|-
CASSLDGRAGFF
TGTGCCAGCAGCTTGGATGGCAGGGCTGGTTTCTTT
>TRBJ2-1|-|TRBV2|TRBD2
CASRSTSGGADEQFF
TGTGCCAGCAGATCGACTAGCGGGGGGGCTGATGAGCAGTTCTTC
>TRBJ1-1|-|TRBV1|-
CTSSQGMRLGDTEAFF
TGCACCAGCAGCCAAGGGATGCGGCTCGGGGACACTGAAGCTTTCTTT
>TRBJ2-1|-|TRBV18|-
CASRGSAILDNEQFF
TGTGCCAGCCGGGGATCGGCTATCCTAGACAATGAGCAGTTCTTC
>TRBJ2-1|-|TRBV6-6|TRBD2
CASSYPGLAGYNEQFF
TGTGCCAGCAGTTACCCGGGACTAGCGGGTTACAATGAGCAGTTCTTC
>TRBJ2-3|-|TRBV3-1/TRBV3-2|TRBD2
CASSHLAGGTDTQYF
TGTGCCAGCAGCCACCTAGCGGGAGGCACAGATACGCAGTATTTT
>TRBJ1-4|-|TRBV3-1/TRBV3-2|TRBD1
CASSQTTGNRKKLFF
TGTGCCAGCAGCCAGACGACAGGGAATAGGAAAAAACTGTTTTTT
>TRBJ2-3|-|TRBV18|TRBD2
CASSHGLAGTTDTQYF
TGTGCCAGCTCACATGGACTAGCGGGGACCACAGATACGCAGTATTTT
>TRBJ1-2|-|TRBV5-4|-
CASSSPGLGNYGYTF
TGTGCCAGCAGCTCCCCAGGGTTAGGTAACTATGGCTACACCTTC
>TRBJ1-5|-|TRBV5-8|TRBD1
CASSRDRGSSNQPQHF
TGTGCCAGCAGCCGAGACAGGGGCAGTAGCAATCAGCCCCAGCATTTT
>TRBJ2-7|-|TRBV27|-
CASSSREGGAYEQYF
TGTGCCAGCAGTTCCCGTGAGGGGGGGGCCTACGAGCAGTACTTC
>TRBJ1-5|-|TRBV12-3/TRBV12-4|-
CASSLVGGNQHF
TGTGCCAGCAGTTTAGTTGGGGGCAACCAGCATTTT
>TRBJ1-5|-|TRBV28|TRBD1
CASSSGTGGPQPQHF
TGTGCCAGCAGTTCAGGGACAGGGGGCCCTCAGCCCCAGCATTTT
>TRBJ1-3|-|TRBV19|TRBD1
CASRKGQSAYSGNTIYF
TGTGCCAGTAGAAAGGGACAGTCAGCTTACTCTGGAAACACCATATATTTT
>TRBJ1-3|few|TRBV18|-
CASSPPGGYGNTIYF
TGTGCCAGCTCACCACCTGGAGGCTATGGAAACACCATATATTTT
>TRBJ1-2|-|TRBV28|TRBD1
CASSFQTGGYGYTF
TGTGCCAGCAGTTTCCAGACAGGGGGCTATGGCTACACCTTC
>TRBJ1-5|-|TRBV10-3|TRBD1
CAISESPTGGGQPQHF
TGTGCCATCAGTGAGTCTCCGACAGGGGGAGGTCAGCCCCAGCATTTT
>TRBJ1-1|once|TRBV27|-
CASSSRVGQRYMNTEAFF
TGTGCCAGCAGTTCTCGGGTAGGACAGAGGTACATGAACACTGAAGCTTTCTTT
>TRBJ1-3|-|TRBV10-3|TRBD1
CAISEGDRGAGNTIYF
TGTGCCATCAGTGAGGGGGACAGGGGAGCTGGAAACACCATATATTTT
>TRBJ2-1|-|TRBV5-4|TRBD2
CASSFTGTRGNEQFF
TGTGCCAGCAGCTTTACCGGGACTAGGGGCAATGAGCAGTTCTTC
>TRBJ1-5|few|TRBV29-1|-
CSAWTPPGPQHF
TGCAGCGCCTGGACTCCACCGGGGCCCCAGCATTTT
>TRBJ1-4|-|TRBV30|-
CAWRAGVGRFTNEKLFF
TGTGCCTGGAGAGCCGGGGTGGGGAGATTTACTAATGAAAAACTGTTTTTT
>TRBJ1-6|-|TRBV4-3|TRBD1
CASRTGQYNSPLHF
TGCGCCAGCAGGACGGGACAGTATAATTCACCCCTCCACTTT
>TRBJ1-1|few|TRBV7-2|-
CASREYTEAFF
TGTGCCAGCCGCGAATACACTGAAGCTTTCTTT
>TRBJ1-1|few|TRBV5-8|-
CASSVLQGKNTEAFF
TGTGCCAGCAGCGTATTACAGGGAAAGAACACTGAAGCTTTCTTT
>TRBJ2-5|-|TRBV5-4|-
CASSLSESQETQYF
TGTGCCAGCAGCTTGTCTGAGAGCCAAGAGACCCAGTACTTC
>TRBJ2-3|-|TRBV6-5|-
CASMGRFTDTQYF
TGTGCCAGCATGGGCAGGTTCACAGATACGCAGTATTTT
>TRBJ2-1|few|TRBV12-3/TRBV12-4|TRBD2
CASRFSGGEQFF
TGTGCCAGCAGGTTTAGCGGGGGGGAGCAGTTCTTC
>TRBJ2-3|-|TRBV29-1|-
CSVGRGTDTQYF
TGCAGCGTTGGGAGGGGCACAGATACGCAGTATTTT
>TRBJ1-1|-|TRBV3-1/TRBV3-2|-
CASSSTLNTEAFF
TGTGCCAGCAGCAGTACACTGAACACTGAAGCTTTCTTT
>TRBJ2-7|-|TRBV19|TRBD1
CASSTSGTGSYEQYF
TGTGCCAGTAGTACCTCCGGGACAGGCTCCTACGAGCAGTACTTC
>TRBJ1-5|once|TRBV28|-
CASRATQGLGNQPQHF
TGTGCCAGCAGGGCTACGCAGGGGTTGGGCAATCAGCCCCAGCATTTT
>TRBJ1-6|-|TRBV19|-
CASSLPEGTNSPLHF
TGTGCCAGTAGTCTTCCCGAGGGTACTAATTCACCCCTCCACTTT
>TRBJ1-5|-|TRBV6-2/TRBV6-3|-
CASSSGPGALSNQPQHF
TGTGCCAGCAGTTCCGGCCCAGGGGCCCTTAGCAATCAGCCCCAGCATTTT
>TRBJ1-6|few|TRBV10-2|-
CASSEGGPNSPLHF
TGCGCCAGCAGTGAAGGGGGACCGAATTCACCCCTCCACTTT
>TRBJ1-3|few|TRBV11-2|-
CASLEGPGNTIYF
TGTGCCAGCCTAGAGGGTCCTGGAAACACCATATATTTT
>TRBJ1-4|-|TRBV3-1/TRBV3-2|TRBD1
CASSLRTGTNEKLFF
TGTGCCAGCAGCCTGCGGACAGGAACTAATGAAAAACTGTTTTTT
>TRBJ1-2|once|TRBV28|-
CASTPGQDSYGYTF
TGTGCCAGCACCCCGGGCCAGGACAGCTATGGCTACACCTTC
>TRBJ2-1|-|TRBV3-1/TRBV3-2|TRBD1
CASSRTGVSYNEQFF
TGTGCCAGCAGCCGGACAGGGGTCTCCTACAATGAGCAGTTCTTC
>TRBJ2-7|-|TRBV6-5|-
CASSYAGKSTYEQYF
TGTGCCAGCAGTTACGCGGGAAAATCAACCTACGAGCAGTACTTC
>TRBJ1-2|-|TRBV7-2|-
CASSPRGYGYTF
TGTGCCAGCAGCCCTAGAGGCTATGGCTACACCTTC
>TRBJ2-6|once|TRBV28|TRBD2
CASSWGGSGANVLTF
TGTGCCAGCAGTTGGGGGGGCTCTGGGGCCAACGTCCTGACTTTC
>TRBJ2-3|-|TRBV3-1/TRBV3-2|TRBD2
CASSSLAGESTDTQYF
TGTGCCAGCAGCTCCCTAGCGGGGGAATCCACAGATACGCAGTATTTT
>TRBJ2-2|-|TRBV29-1|-
CSVRGQNTGELFF
TGCAGCGTAAGGGGACAGAACACCGGGGAGCTGTTTTTT
>TRBJ2-1|-|TRBV29-1|-
CSARGTADNEQFF
TGCAGCGCCCGCGGGACAGCAGACAATGAGCAGTTCTTC
>TRBJ2-3|-|TRBV30|TRBD2
CAWSAAGGHGTQYF
TGTGCCTGGAGTGCAGCGGGGGGGCATGGTACGCAGTATTTT
>TRBJ2-3|-|TRBV6-5|TRBD2
CASRRLAGGQDTQYF
TGTGCCAGCAGACGACTAGCGGGGGGGCAAGATACGCAGTATTTT
>TRBJ1-2|-|TRBV19|-
CASSKGGTGSGYTF
TGTGCCAGTAGCAAAGGGGGAACAGGGAGTGGCTACACCTTC
>TRBJ1-2|-|TRBV6-2/TRBV6-3|-
CASSYMGTTYGYTF
TGTGCCAGCAGTTACATGGGGACAACCTATGGCTACACCTTC
>TRBJ1-5|-|TRBV28|-
CASIVGGGSNQPQHF
TGTGCCAGCATCGTGGGGGGTGGTAGCAATCAGCCCCAGCATTTT
>TRBJ2-3|-|TRBV24-1|-
CATSDSGTLSDTQYF
TGTGCCACCAGTGACTCTGGGACACTGTCAGATACGCAGTATTTT
>TRBJ2-2|-|TRBV4-3|TRBD2
CASSPFPLAGGTGELFF
TGCGCCAGCAGCCCATTTCCACTAGCGGGGGGCACCGGGGAGCTGTTTTTT
>TRBJ1-1|-|TRBV5-6|TRBD1
CASSTNRGNTEAFF
TGTGCCAGCAGCACCAACAGGGGGAACACTGAAGCTTTCTTT
>TRBJ2-7|-|TRBV11-2|TRBD2
CASSPWTSYEQYF
TGTGCCAGCAGCCCCTGGACTAGCTACGAGCAGTACTTC
>TRBJ1-4|many|TRBV2|TRBD1
CASSPSRDRVIGEKLFF
TGTGCCAGCAGTCCGTCCCGGGACAGGGTCATCGGTGAAAAACTGTTTTTT
>TRBJ2-5|-|TRBV5-1|TRBD1
CASSSGQGLQETQYF
TGCGCCAGCAGCTCGGGACAGGGTCTACAAGAGACCCAGTACTTC